The rows below give T cell receptor beta chains drawn from one sample of a study of Graves' ophthalmopathy and Graves' hyperthyroidism. TCRdb reprocessed the multiplex PCR reads with MiXCR, giving one entry per CDR3 protein. The sample comprises 400,000 to 500,000 distinct CDR3 sequences, 20% to 25% of which are singletons, and 2.5% to 3.5% rests with the top ten. The sequenced sample was peripheral blood. The receptor set was obtained from a woman aged 18-29 years with stable Graves' hyperthyroidism. The CDR3 runs from the conserved cysteine through the conserved F or W. The D gene is left open where the match is weak. Clone size is shown for a subset of rows, as once, few, many or a class of expanded clone.

CASSTTGYGNTIYF	TGTGCCAGCAGCACAACAGGTTACGGAAACACCATATATTTT	NA	TRBV28	TRBJ1-3	many
CASRDGNTIYF	TGTGCCAGCAGGGACGGAAACACCATATATTTT	NA	TRBV6-1	TRBJ1-3	many
CASSEVPLVDQETQYF	TGTGCCAGCAGTGAAGTCCCTCTCGTTGACCAAGAGACCCAGTACTTC	NA	TRBV6-1	TRBJ2-5	NA
CASRGPLAGGEQYF	TGTGCCAGCAGAGGACCGCTAGCCGGGGGAGAGCAGTACTTC	NA	TRBV7-2	TRBJ2-7	many
CASSELGQGRVGELFF	TGTGCCAGCAGTGAATTGGGACAGGGGAGAGTCGGGGAGCTGTTTTTT	TRBD1	TRBV12-3/TRBV12-4	TRBJ2-2	many
CASSLTHGTGELFF	TGTGCCAGCAGCTTGACCCATGGCACCGGGGAGCTGTTTTTT	NA	TRBV11-1	TRBJ2-2	few
CASSLKVNYGYTF	TGTGCCAGCAGTTTGAAAGTAAACTATGGCTACACCTTC	NA	TRBV27	TRBJ1-2	few
CASSLEGTDYYEQYF	TGCGCCAGCAGCTTGGAGGGGACGGACTACTACGAGCAGTACTTC	NA	TRBV5-1	TRBJ2-7	many
CSARVQGGNAYEQYF	TGCAGTGCTAGAGTACAAGGGGGGAACGCCTACGAGCAGTACTTC	NA	TRBV20-1	TRBJ2-7	many
CAWSVPTWGAGEAFF	TGTGCCTGGAGTGTCCCGACGTGGGGGGCCGGTGAAGCTTTCTTT	NA	TRBV30	TRBJ1-1	many
CASSLYGGQETQYF	TGTGCTAGCAGCTTGTACGGGGGACAAGAGACCCAGTACTTC	NA	TRBV7-7	TRBJ2-5	many
CASSPQGGWKAFF	TGTGCCAGCAGTCCACAGGGCGGTTGGAAAGCTTTCTTT	NA	TRBV27	TRBJ1-1	few
CASSAKRGRRPPLHF	TGTGCCAGCAGCGCGAAGAGAGGACGACGGCCACCCCTCCACTTT	NA	TRBV2	TRBJ1-6	many
CAVQGHPNTEAFF	TGTGCCGTCCAGGGACATCCGAACACTGAAGCTTTCTTT	NA	TRBV28	TRBJ1-1	NA
CASSSYLRGKGGNTIYF	TGTGCCAGCAGCTCGTACCTAAGAGGGAAAGGTGGAAACACCATATATTTT	NA	TRBV11-2	TRBJ1-3	many
CASSRPGHTYEQYF	TGTGCCAGCAGCCGACCGGGGCATACCTACGAGCAGTACTTC	NA	TRBV12-3/TRBV12-4	TRBJ2-7	many
CASSPTPGQGARGYTF	TGTGCCAGCAGTCCCACTCCCGGACAGGGGGCGCGTGGCTACACCTTC	TRBD1	TRBV27	TRBJ1-2	many
CASSPQGTGGYTF	TGTGCCAGCAGTCCGCAGGGGACGGGTGGCTACACCTTC	NA	TRBV27	TRBJ1-2	NA
CASSEVSGMNEQYF	TGTGCCAGCAGTGAGGTTAGCGGAATGAACGAGCAGTACTTC	NA	TRBV6-1	TRBJ2-7	NA
CASSWDRGREKLFF	TGTGCCAGCAGCTGGGACAGGGGACGTGAAAAACTGTTTTTT	TRBD1	TRBV7-2	TRBJ1-4	many
CASSDRRTVITSGLETQYF	TGTGCCAGCAGTGACCGGCGGACCGTTATTACTAGCGGGTTAGAGACCCAGTACTTC	TRBD2	TRBV28	TRBJ2-5	many
CASSFGTWNTEAFF	TGTGCCAGCAGTTTTGGAACCTGGAACACTGAAGCTTTCTTT	NA	TRBV28	TRBJ1-1	NA
CASSEWGGGSNQPQHF	TGTGCCAGCAGTGAATGGGGGGGCGGAAGCAATCAGCCCCAGCATTTT	NA	TRBV6-1	TRBJ1-5	many
CASSPRATRGYTF	TGTGCCAGCAGTCCGAGGGCAACAAGGGGCTACACCTTC	NA	TRBV6-2/TRBV6-3	TRBJ1-2	many
CASSYRDEETQYF	TGTGCCAGCAGTTATCGGGACGAAGAGACCCAGTACTTC	NA	TRBV7-9	TRBJ2-5	many
CAWSQGISGANVLTF	TGTGCCTGGAGTCAGGGAATCTCTGGGGCCAACGTCCTGACTTTC	NA	TRBV30	TRBJ2-6	NA
CASNRGHPNTGAFF	TGTGCCAGCAACAGAGGACACCCGAACACTGGAGCTTTCTTT	NA	TRBV6-1	TRBJ1-1	NA
CASSGGRVDYGYTF	TGTGCCAGCAGCGGAGGCAGGGTGGACTATGGCTACACCTTC	NA	TRBV7-2	TRBJ1-2	NA
CACHRLIVGYTF	TGTGCCTGTCACCGCCTTATAGTCGGCTACACCTTC	NA	TRBV28	TRBJ1-2	NA
CASSYSDRNTEASF	TGTGCCAGCAGTTACTCGGACAGGAACACTGAAGCTTCCTTT	TRBD1	TRBV6-2/TRBV6-3	TRBJ1-1	NA
CAWNKNRVETQYF	TGTGCCTGGAACAAAAATAGGGTCGAGACCCAGTACTTC	NA	TRBV30	TRBJ2-5	many
CAWSTPVTGDYEQYF	TGTGCCTGGAGTACCCCGGTGACTGGGGACTACGAGCAGTACTTC	NA	TRBV30	TRBJ2-7	many
CASSPGALWGNTIYF	TGTGCCAGCAGCCCCGGGGCCCTTTGGGGAAACACCATATATTTT	NA	TRBV11-2	TRBJ1-3	few
CASSMDSPNTGELFF	TGCGCCAGCAGCATGGACAGCCCGAACACCGGGGAGCTGTTTTTT	NA	TRBV5-1	TRBJ2-2	many
CSAAAGPRSAQYF	TGCAGTGCTGCTGCGGGACCCCGATCAGCCCAGTACTTC	NA	TRBV20-1	TRBJ2-5	many
CSVGDRSGGQPQHF	TGCAGCGTGGGGGACAGGTCGGGGGGACAGCCCCAGCATTTT	TRBD1	TRBV29-1	TRBJ1-5	many
CASAGTDIFTEAFF	TGTGCCAGTGCCGGGACCGACATTTTCACTGAAGCTTTCTTT	NA	TRBV6-1	TRBJ1-1	many
CASSLITSTETQYF	TGCGCCAGCAGCTTGATCACTAGCACGGAGACCCAGTACTTC	NA	TRBV5-1	TRBJ2-5	few
CASSPEGRAQHF	TGTGCCAGCAGTCCCGAGGGGAGAGCCCAGCATTTT	NA	TRBV12-3/TRBV12-4	TRBJ1-5	few